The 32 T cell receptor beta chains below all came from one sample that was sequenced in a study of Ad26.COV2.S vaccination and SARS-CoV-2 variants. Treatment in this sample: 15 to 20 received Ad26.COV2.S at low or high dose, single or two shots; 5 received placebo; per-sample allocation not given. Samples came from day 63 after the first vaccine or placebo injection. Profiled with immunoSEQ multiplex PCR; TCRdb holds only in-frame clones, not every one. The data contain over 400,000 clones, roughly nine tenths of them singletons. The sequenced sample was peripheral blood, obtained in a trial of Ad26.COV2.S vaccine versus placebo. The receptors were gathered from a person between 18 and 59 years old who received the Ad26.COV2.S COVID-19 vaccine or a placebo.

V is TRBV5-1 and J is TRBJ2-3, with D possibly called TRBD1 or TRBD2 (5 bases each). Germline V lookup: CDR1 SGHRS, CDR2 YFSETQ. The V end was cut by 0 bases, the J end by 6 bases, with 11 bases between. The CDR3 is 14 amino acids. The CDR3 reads CASSLDRWGDTQYF. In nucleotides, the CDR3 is TGCGCCAGCAGCTTGGATCGCTGGGGGGATACGCAGTATTTT.

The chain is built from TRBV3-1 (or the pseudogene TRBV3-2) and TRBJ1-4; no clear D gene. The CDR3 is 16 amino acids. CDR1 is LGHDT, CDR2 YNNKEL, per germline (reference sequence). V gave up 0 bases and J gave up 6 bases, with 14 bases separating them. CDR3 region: CASSQEGTPKDEKLFF. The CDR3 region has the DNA TGTGCCAGCAGCCAAGAAGGAACACCCAAGGATGAAAAACTGTTTTTT.

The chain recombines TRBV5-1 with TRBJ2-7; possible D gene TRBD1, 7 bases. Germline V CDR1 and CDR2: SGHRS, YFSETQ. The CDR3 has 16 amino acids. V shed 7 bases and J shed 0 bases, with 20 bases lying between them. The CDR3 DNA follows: TGCGCCAGCCCCTCCAGGGGGGATAAGAGCTCCTACGAGCAGTACGTC. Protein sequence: CASPSRGDKSSYEQYV.

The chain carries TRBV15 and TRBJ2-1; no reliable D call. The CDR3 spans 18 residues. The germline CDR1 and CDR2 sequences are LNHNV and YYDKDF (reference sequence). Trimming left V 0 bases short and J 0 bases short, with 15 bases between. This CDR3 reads CATSRDLSSESSYNEQFF. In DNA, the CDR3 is TGTGCCACCAGCAGAGATCTTTCGTCGGAGAGCTCCTACAATGAGCAGTTCTTC.

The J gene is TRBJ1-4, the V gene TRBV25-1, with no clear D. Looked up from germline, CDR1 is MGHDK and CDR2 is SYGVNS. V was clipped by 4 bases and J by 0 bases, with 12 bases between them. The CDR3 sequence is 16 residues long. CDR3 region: CASSATDRATNEKLFF. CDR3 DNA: TGTGCCAGCAGTGCTACAGACCGAGCAACTAATGAAAAACTGTTTTTT.

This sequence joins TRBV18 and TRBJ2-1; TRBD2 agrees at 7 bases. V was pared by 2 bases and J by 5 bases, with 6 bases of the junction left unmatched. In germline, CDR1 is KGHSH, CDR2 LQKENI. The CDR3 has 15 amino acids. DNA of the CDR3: TGTGCCAGCTCACCAATCCGGGAGGCCGACAATGAGCAGTTCTTC. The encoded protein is CASSPIREADNEQFF.

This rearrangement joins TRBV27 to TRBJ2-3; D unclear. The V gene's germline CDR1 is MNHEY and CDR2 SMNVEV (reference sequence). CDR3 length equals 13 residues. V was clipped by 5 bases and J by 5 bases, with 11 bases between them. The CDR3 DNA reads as TGTGCCAGCAGTACCCCCCTAGGAGATACGCAGTATTTT. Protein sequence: CASSTPLGDTQYF.

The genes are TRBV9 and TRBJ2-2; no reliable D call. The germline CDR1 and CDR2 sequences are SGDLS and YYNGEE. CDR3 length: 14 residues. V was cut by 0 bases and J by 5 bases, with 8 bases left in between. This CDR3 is CASSVAGWTGELFF. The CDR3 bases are TGTGCCAGCAGCGTAGCCGGTTGGACCGGGGAGCTGTTTTTT.

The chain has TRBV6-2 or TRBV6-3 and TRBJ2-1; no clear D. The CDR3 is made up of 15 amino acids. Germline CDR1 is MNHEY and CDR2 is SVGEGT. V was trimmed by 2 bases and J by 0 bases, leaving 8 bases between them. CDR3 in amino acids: CASSYRSSSYNEQFF. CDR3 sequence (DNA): TGTGCCAGCAGTTACCGTAGTAGCTCCTACAATGAGCAGTTCTTC.

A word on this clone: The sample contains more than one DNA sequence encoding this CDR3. For the CDR3, the DNA is TGTGCCAGCAGTTTGCAGGGTTCACCCCTCCACTTT. It translates to CASSLQGSPLHF. The chain couples TRBV28 to TRBJ1-6; possible D gene TRBD1, 5 bases. Germline CDR1 reads MDHEN; CDR2 reads SYDVKM. The CDR3 consists of 12 residues. V lost 3 bases, J lost 9 bases, and 6 bases lay in between. Filled out from reference TRBV28 and TRBJ1-6, the complete variable domain reads DVKVTQSSRYLVKRTGEKVFLECVQDMDHENMFWYRQDPGLGLRLIYFSYDVKMKEKGDIPEGYSVSREKKERFSLILESASTNQTSMYLCASSLQGSPLHFGNGTRLTVT.

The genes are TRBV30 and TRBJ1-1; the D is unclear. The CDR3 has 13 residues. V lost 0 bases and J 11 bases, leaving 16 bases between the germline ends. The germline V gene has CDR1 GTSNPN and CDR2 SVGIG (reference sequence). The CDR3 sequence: CAWSVPPDRWAFF. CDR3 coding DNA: TGTGCCTGGAGTGTACCCCCAGACCGGTGGGCTTTCTTT.

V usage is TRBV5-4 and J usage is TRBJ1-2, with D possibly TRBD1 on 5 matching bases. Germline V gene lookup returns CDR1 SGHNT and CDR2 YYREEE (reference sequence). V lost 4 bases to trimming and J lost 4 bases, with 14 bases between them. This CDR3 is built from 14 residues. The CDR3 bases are TGTGCCAGCAGCCCTGACAGAATAGTCTATGGCTACACCTTC. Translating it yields CASSPDRIVYGYTF.

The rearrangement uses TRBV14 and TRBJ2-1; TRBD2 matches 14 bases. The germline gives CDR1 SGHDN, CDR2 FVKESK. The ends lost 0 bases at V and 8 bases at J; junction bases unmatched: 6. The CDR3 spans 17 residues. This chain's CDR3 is CASSQDYGTSGSDEQFF. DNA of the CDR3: TGTGCCAGCAGCCAAGACTATGGGACTAGCGGGAGCGATGAGCAGTTCTTC.

The CDR3 loop is CASSMTSDPTDTQYF. The DNA for the CDR3 is TGTGCCAGCAGCATGACTAGCGATCCCACAGATACGCAGTATTTT. V gene TRBV5-4 combines with J gene TRBJ2-3, with TRBD2 matching over 8 bases. Germline V lookup: CDR1 SGHNT, CDR2 YYREEE (reference sequence). This CDR3 is 15 amino acids long. Losses at the gene ends were 4 bases for V and 2 bases for J; bases not matched to a gene: 6.

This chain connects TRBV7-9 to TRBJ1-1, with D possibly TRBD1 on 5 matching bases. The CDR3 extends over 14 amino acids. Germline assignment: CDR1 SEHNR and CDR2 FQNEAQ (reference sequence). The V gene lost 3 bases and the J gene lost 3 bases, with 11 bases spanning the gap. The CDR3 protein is CASSFFGADTEAFF. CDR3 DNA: TGTGCCAGCAGCTTCTTCGGGGCCGACACTGAAGCTTTCTTT.

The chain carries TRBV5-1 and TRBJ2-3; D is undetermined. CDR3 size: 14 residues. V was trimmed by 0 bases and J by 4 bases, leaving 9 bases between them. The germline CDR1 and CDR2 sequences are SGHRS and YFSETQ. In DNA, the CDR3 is TGCGCCAGCAGCTTGGCGGTTAACGCAGATACGCAGTATTTT. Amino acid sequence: CASSLAVNADTQYF. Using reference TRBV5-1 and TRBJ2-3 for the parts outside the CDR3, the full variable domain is KAGVTQTPRYLIKTRGQQVTLSCSPISGHRSVSWYQQTPGQGLQFLFEYFSETQRNKGNFPGRFSGRQFSNSRSEMNVSTLELGDSALYLCASSLAVNADTQYFGPGTRLTVL.

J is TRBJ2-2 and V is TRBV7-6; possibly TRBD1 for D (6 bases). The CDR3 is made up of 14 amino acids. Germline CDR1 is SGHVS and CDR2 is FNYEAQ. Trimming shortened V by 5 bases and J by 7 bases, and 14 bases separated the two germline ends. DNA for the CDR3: TGTGCCAGCAGCACCAGGACAGTAGGCGGGGAGCTGTTTTTT. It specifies CASSTRTVGGELFF. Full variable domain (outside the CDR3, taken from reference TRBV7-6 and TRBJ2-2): GAGVSQSPRYKVTKRGQDVALRCDPISGHVSLYWYRQALGQGPEFLTYFNYEAQQDKSGLPNDRFSAERPEGSISTLTIQRTEQRDSAMYRCASSTRTVGGELFFGEGSRLTVL.

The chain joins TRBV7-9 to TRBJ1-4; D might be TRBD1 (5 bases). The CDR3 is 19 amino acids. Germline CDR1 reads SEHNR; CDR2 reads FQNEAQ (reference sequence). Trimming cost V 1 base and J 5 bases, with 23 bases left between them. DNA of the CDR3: TGTGCCAGCAGCTTAGACCAATTGGCGGGACGGAGACCGAATGAAAAACTGTTTTTT. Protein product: CASSLDQLAGRRPNEKLFF.

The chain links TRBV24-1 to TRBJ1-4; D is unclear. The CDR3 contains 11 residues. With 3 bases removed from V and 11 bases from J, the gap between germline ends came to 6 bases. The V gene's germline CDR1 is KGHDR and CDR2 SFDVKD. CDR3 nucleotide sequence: TGTGCCACCAGTGATCGGCGGAAACTGTTTTTT. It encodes CATSDRRKLFF.

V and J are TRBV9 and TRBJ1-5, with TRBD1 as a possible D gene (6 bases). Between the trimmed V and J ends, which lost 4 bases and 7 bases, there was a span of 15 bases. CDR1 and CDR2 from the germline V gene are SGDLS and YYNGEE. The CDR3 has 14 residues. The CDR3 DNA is TGTGCCAGCAGCCACGACAGGTTTGGGCAGCCCCAGCATTTT. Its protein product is CASSHDRFGQPQHF.

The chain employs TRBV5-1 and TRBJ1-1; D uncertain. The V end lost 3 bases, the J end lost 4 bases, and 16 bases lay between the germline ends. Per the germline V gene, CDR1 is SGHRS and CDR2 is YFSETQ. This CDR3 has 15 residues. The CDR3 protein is CASSSLGPRVTEAFF. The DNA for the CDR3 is TGCGCCAGCAGCTCCCTCGGACCAAGGGTCACTGAAGCTTTCTTT. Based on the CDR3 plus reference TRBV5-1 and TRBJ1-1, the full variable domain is KAGVTQTPRYLIKTRGQQVTLSCSPISGHRSVSWYQQTPGQGLQFLFEYFSETQRNKGNFPGRFSGRQFSNSRSEMNVSTLELGDSALYLCASSSLGPRVTEAFFGQGTRLTVV.

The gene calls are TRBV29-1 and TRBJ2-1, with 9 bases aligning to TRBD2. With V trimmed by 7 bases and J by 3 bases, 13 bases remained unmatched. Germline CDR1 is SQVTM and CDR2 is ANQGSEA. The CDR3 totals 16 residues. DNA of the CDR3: TGCAGCGCCGCAGAGACTAGCGGAACTAACTACAATGAGCAGTTCTTC. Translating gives CSAAETSGTNYNEQFF.

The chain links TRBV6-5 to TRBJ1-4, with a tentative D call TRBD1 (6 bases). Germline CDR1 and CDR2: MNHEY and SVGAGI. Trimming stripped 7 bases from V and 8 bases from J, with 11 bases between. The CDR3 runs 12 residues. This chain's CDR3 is CASMAGVEKLFF. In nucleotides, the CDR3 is TGTGCCAGCATGGCAGGGGTCGAAAAACTGTTTTTT.

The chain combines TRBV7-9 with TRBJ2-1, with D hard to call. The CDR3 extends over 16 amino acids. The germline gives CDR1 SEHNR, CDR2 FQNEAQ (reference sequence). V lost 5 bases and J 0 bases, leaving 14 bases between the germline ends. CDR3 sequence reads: CASSPTDWSSYNEQFF. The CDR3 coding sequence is TGTGCCAGCAGCCCCACTGACTGGAGCTCCTACAATGAGCAGTTCTTC.

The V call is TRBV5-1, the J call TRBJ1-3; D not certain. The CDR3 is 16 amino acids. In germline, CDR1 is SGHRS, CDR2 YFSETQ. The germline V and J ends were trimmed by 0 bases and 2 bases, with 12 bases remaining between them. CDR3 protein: CASSLAAANAGNTIYF. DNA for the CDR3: TGCGCCAGCAGCTTGGCCGCAGCCAACGCTGGAAACACCATATATTTT. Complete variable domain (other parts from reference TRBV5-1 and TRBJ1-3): KAGVTQTPRYLIKTRGQQVTLSCSPISGHRSVSWYQQTPGQGLQFLFEYFSETQRNKGNFPGRFSGRQFSNSRSEMNVSTLELGDSALYLCASSLAAANAGNTIYFGEGSWLTVV.

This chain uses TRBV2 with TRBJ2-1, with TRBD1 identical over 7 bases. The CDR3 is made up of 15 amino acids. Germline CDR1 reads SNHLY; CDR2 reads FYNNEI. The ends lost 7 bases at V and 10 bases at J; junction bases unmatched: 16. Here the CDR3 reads CASKDRVFVQGEQFF. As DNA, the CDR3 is TGTGCCAGCAAAGACAGGGTCTTTGTGCAGGGGGAGCAGTTCTTC.

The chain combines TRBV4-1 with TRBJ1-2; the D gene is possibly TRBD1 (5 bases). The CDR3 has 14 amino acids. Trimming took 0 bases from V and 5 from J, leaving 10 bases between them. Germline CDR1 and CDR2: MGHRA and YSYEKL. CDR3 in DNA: TGCGCCAGCAGCCAAGAGAGGAAGGGGTATGGCTACACCTTC. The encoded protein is CASSQERKGYGYTF.

This CDR3 reads CASSYSSQYEQYV. CDR3 DNA: TGTGCCAGCAGTTACTCGAGTCAATACGAGCAGTACGTC. The chain joins TRBV6-2 or TRBV6-3 to TRBJ2-7, with D unclear. The CDR3 length is 13 residues. Trimming removed 0 bases at V and 4 bases at J, with 7 bases between. Germline V gene data show CDR1 as MNHEY and CDR2 as SVGEGT.

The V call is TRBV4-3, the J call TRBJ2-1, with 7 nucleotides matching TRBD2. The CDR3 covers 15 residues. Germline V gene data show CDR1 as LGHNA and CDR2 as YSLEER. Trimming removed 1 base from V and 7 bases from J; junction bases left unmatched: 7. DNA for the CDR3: TGCGCCAGCAGCCAAGGGGGGACTATAGGGAATGAGCAGTTCTTC. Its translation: CASSQGGTIGNEQFF.

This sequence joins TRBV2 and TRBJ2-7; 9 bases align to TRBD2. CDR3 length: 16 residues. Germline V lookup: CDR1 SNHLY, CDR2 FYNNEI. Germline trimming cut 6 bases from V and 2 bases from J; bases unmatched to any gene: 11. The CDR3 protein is CASRTGLAGLTYEQYF. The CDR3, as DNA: TGTGCCAGCAGAACCGGGCTAGCGGGGTTGACCTACGAGCAGTACTTC. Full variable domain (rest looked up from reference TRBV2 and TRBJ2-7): EPEVTQTPSHQVTQMGQEVILRCVPISNHLYFYWYRQILGQKVEFLVSFYNNEISEKSEIFDDQFSVERPDGSNFTLKIRSTKLEDSAMYFCASRTGLAGLTYEQYFGPGTRLTVT.

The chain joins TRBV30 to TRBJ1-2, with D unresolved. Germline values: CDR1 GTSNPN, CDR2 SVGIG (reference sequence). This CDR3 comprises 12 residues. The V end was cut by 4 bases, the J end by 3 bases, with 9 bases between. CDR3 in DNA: TGTGCCTGGACCCCTCTGGACTATGGCTACACCTTC. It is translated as CAWTPLDYGYTF.

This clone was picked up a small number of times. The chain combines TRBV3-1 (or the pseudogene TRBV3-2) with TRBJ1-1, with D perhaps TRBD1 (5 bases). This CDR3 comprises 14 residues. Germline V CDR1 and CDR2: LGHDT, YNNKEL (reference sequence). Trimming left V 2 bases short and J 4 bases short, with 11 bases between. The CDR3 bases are TGTGCCAGCAGCCAACCGGGGGGAGGCACTGAAGCTTTCTTT. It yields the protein CASSQPGGGTEAFF.